The 26 T cell receptor beta chains listed next were all sequenced from one sample in a study of blood T cells in healthy people across ages. Alongside a J-beta primer mix, a sample-barcoded 5' primer served in a second PCR lasting about 7 to 12 cycles. Each CDR3 protein gets one entry after TCRdb re-called the 5' RACE reads with MiXCR. The sample lists about 1.4 million distinct CDR3 sequences, approximately 59% occurring once. Sequencing was performed on blood. The receptors were gathered from a young man in good health.

Only one count was recorded for this clonotype. This sequence joins TRBV20-1 and TRBJ2-5; D possibly corresponds to TRBD1 (6 bases). The CDR3 is 14 residues long. Trimming left V 1 base short and J 4 bases short, with 13 bases between. Germline assignment: CDR1 DFQATT and CDR2 SNEGSKA (reference sequence). The CDR3 DNA reads TGCAGTGCTAGAGTAGGGGGTTCGATAGAGACCCAGTACTTC. Residues: CSARVGGSIETQYF.

This clonotype showed up many times. The chain employs TRBV7-9 and TRBJ2-7, with unresolved D. The V end lost 0 bases, the J end lost 0 bases, and 6 bases lay between the germline ends. CDR1 is SEHNR and CDR2 is FQNEAQ in the germline V gene (reference sequence). The CDR3 length is 14 residues. DNA of the CDR3: TGTGCCAGCAGCTTAGCGGGTCCCTCCTACGAGCAGTACTTC. Protein: CASSLAGPSYEQYF.

The V call is TRBV3-1, the J call TRBJ2-7; TRBD2 matches 12 bases. With V trimmed by 5 bases and J by 3 bases, 14 bases remained unmatched. Germline-derived CDR1 and CDR2 are LGHDT and YNNKEL (reference sequence). This CDR3 contains 18 residues. The CDR3 DNA is TGTGCCAGCAGCATCGCCGGGACTAGCGGGCCGAGAGGCTACGAGCAGTACTTC. It specifies CASSIAGTSGPRGYEQYF.

This chain links TRBV11-2 with TRBJ2-5; D ambiguous. The CDR3 is made up of 13 amino acids. V was trimmed by 1 base and J by 4 bases, leaving 7 bases between them. The germline gives CDR1 SGHAT, CDR2 FQNNGV. This CDR3 reads CASSLGSVETQYF. The CDR3 bases are TGTGCCAGCAGCTTAGGTTCTGTAGAGACCCAGTACTTC.

V gene TRBV11-2 combines with J gene TRBJ2-2, with TRBD1 identical over 7 bases. Germline V lookup: CDR1 SGHAT, CDR2 FQNNGV. This CDR3 spans 15 amino acids. With 5 bases clipped from V and 6 bases from J, the junction kept 9 bases outside the gene matches. This CDR3 is CASSHTGAPPGELFF. CDR3 coding DNA: TGTGCCAGCAGCCACACAGGGGCGCCCCCCGGGGAGCTGTTTTTT.

V usage is TRBV20-1 and J usage is TRBJ2-1; 11 positions match TRBD2. V was pared by 6 bases and J by 7 bases, with 11 bases of the junction left unmatched. The length of the CDR3 is 15 residues. The germline gives CDR1 DFQATT, CDR2 SNEGSKA (reference sequence). The CDR3 loop reads CSAGGRLAGGNEQFF. The CDR3 DNA sequence: TGCAGTGCCGGGGGGAGGCTAGCGGGGGGTAATGAGCAGTTCTTC.

This clonotype was detected a few times. The chain has TRBV4-3 and TRBJ2-1; tentative D call: TRBD1 (6 bases). Trimming left V 1 base short and J 8 bases short, with 12 bases between. CDR3 size: 14 residues. CDR1 LGHNA and CDR2 YSLEER come from the germline V gene. CDR3 DNA sequence: TGCGCCAGCAGCCAAGTCTTCAGGGGCGATGAGCAGTTCTTC. It specifies CASSQVFRGDEQFF.

This rearrangement joins TRBV6-2 or TRBV6-3 to TRBJ1-5, with 8 bases aligning to TRBD1. The germline V gene encodes CDR1 MNHEY and CDR2 SVGEGT. The CDR3 sequence is 17 residues long. Losses at the gene ends were 2 bases for V and 4 bases for J; bases not matched to a gene: 10. CDR3 sequence: CASSYAKDRGQNQPQHF. CDR3 nucleotide sequence: TGTGCCAGCAGTTACGCAAAAGACAGGGGACAAAATCAGCCCCAGCATTTT.

The chain employs TRBV5-1 and TRBJ2-7; 9 nucleotides align to TRBD1. Germline CDR1 SGHRS, CDR2 YFSETQ. This CDR3 has 16 amino acids. J lost 3 bases, V lost 3 bases, and 10 bases had no gene match. Here the CDR3 DNA reads TGCGCCAGCAGCTCCGGAGGGGGACAGGGTAACTACGAGCAGTACTTC. It translates to CASSSGGGQGNYEQYF.

The rearrangement uses TRBV2 and TRBJ1-3; D gene ambiguous. Deletions cut 7 bases from V and 2 bases from J, with 15 bases between. The germline CDR1 and CDR2 sequences are SNHLY and FYNNEI. This CDR3 has 15 residues. The CDR3 loop reads CASTPRAATGNTIYF. The CDR3 bases are TGTGCCAGCACACCGAGGGCCGCTACTGGAAACACCATATATTTT.

This clonotype was observed a handful of times. The gene calls are TRBV3-1 and TRBJ1-4; D may be TRBD1 (6 bases). This CDR3 contains 13 residues. Trimming shortened V by 7 bases and J by 5 bases, and 11 bases separated the two germline ends. Per germline, CDR1 LGHDT and CDR2 YNNKEL (reference sequence). This CDR3 is CASMRTENEKLFF. CDR3 nucleotide sequence: TGTGCCAGCATGAGGACAGAGAATGAAAAACTGTTTTTT.

This clonotype was counted between two and nine times. The chain employs TRBV7-2 and TRBJ2-1, with no clear D. The CDR3 loop spans 12 amino acids. CDR1 and CDR2 (germline): SGHTA, FQGNSA. V lost 5 bases and J lost 8, with 10 bases in between. The CDR3 DNA follows: TGTGCCAGCAGCCCTAGTGTGGATGAGCAGTTCTTC. This gives the protein CASSPSVDEQFF.

A few counts support this clonotype. The V call is TRBV6-5, the J call TRBJ2-4, with TRBD2 as a possible D gene (6 bases). The J call may be in error: the DNA end matches TRBJ2-7 better. In germline, CDR1 is MNHEY, CDR2 SVGAGI. CDR3 length equals 14 residues. The CDR3 bases are TGTGCCAGCAGTTACGCGGGGACTTACTACGAGCAGTACTTC. Encoded protein: CASSYAGTYYEQYF.

The sample holds one count of this clonotype. CDR3 in amino acids: CSAGGYSGADYGYTF. CDR3 bases: TGCAGTGCTGGGGGTTATTCAGGGGCGGACTATGGCTACACCTTC. The gene calls are TRBV20-1 and TRBJ1-2; possible D gene TRBD1, 6 bases. From germline, CDR1 is DFQATT and CDR2 SNEGSKA (reference sequence). V lost 5 bases and J 3 bases, leaving 19 bases between the germline ends. This CDR3 comprises 15 residues.

This clonotype was seen more than once but under ten times. The V gene is TRBV6-1, the J gene TRBJ1-1, with D perhaps TRBD1 (5 bases). Germline assignment: CDR1 MNHNS and CDR2 SASEGT. The CDR3 has 13 residues. V lost 7 bases and J 5 bases, leaving 14 bases between the germline ends. The CDR3 DNA follows: TGTGCCAGCACCCCGGGGGGACCTACTGAAGCTTTCTTT. Encoded protein: CASTPGGPTEAFF.

The CDR3 loop is CASSNLDGETQYF. DNA of the CDR3: TGTGCCAGCAGTAATTTGGATGGGGAGACCCAGTACTTC. V is TRBV25-1 and J is TRBJ2-5; D unclear. CDR3 length: 13 amino acids. The ends were cut back, 5 bases at V and 5 bases at J, with 12 bases in the middle. Germline CDR1 and CDR2: MGHDK and SYGVNS.

CDR3 in amino acids: CASSPSTSGGETQYF. DNA for the CDR3: TGTGCCAGCAGCCCCTCGACTAGCGGGGGAGAGACCCAGTACTTC. This chain uses TRBV25-1 with TRBJ2-4; 12 nucleotides align to TRBD2. The DNA matches TRBJ2-5 better at its end, which makes the J call doubtful. Germline CDR1 reads MGHDK; CDR2 reads SYGVNS. The CDR3 loop spans 15 amino acids.

The chain has TRBV9 and TRBJ1-1; the D is unclear. The CDR3 totals 13 residues. V was pared by 4 bases and J by 1 base, with 8 bases between. From germline, CDR1 is SGDLS and CDR2 YYNGEE. DNA for the CDR3: TGTGCCAGCAGCACCAAGGGGAACACTGAAGCTTTCTTT. Translated: CASSTKGNTEAFF.

V usage is TRBV20-1 and J usage is TRBJ1-6, with a weak D call TRBD1 (6 bases). The CDR3 is 13 amino acids. Germline V lookup: CDR1 DFQATT, CDR2 SNEGSKA (reference sequence). The V gene lost 3 bases and the J gene lost 4 bases, with 7 bases spanning the gap. The CDR3 bases are TGCAGTGCTAGGAGGGGGTATAATTCACCCCTCCACTTT. Amino acid sequence: CSARRGYNSPLHF.

The genes are TRBV29-1 and TRBJ2-7; D may be TRBD1 (5 bases). The CDR3 spans 15 residues. With 0 bases removed from V and 1 base from J, the gap between germline ends came to 13 bases. Germline CDR1 is SQVTM and CDR2 is ANQGSEA. CDR3 amino acids: CSVEEDTFPSYEQYF. CDR3 DNA: TGCAGCGTTGAAGAGGACACCTTCCCTTCCTACGAGCAGTACTTC.

V and J are TRBV20-1 and TRBJ2-7; D uncertain. V dropped 3 bases and J dropped 7 bases, with 16 bases sitting between them. The CDR3 spans 13 residues. Per the germline V gene, CDR1 is DFQATT and CDR2 is SNEGSKA (reference sequence). The CDR3 nucleotides read TGCAGTGCTAGGTGGAGACCGGACGGGGAGCAGTACTTC. Translated: CSARWRPDGEQYF.

The V gene is TRBV29-1, the J gene TRBJ2-5, with D hard to call. The end of the DNA aligns better with TRBJ2-7, so the J call may be wrong. CDR3 length equals 13 residues. Germline V CDR1 and CDR2: SQVTM, ANQGSEA. The CDR3 DNA reads as TGCAGCGTTGAATCCGGCCAGAACTACGAGCAGTACTTC. Protein: CSVESGQNYEQYF.

This clonotype was recorded a few times. This sequence joins TRBV7-9 and TRBJ2-1; D gene uncertain. Trimming took off 6 bases at V and 6 bases at J, with 9 bases between the two ends. In germline, CDR1 is SEHNR, CDR2 FQNEAQ (reference sequence). The CDR3 extends over 12 amino acids. CDR3 sequence (DNA): TGTGCCAGCAGACCCCCAAGCAATGAGCAGTTCTTC. This codes for CASRPPSNEQFF.

The chain uses TRBV29-1 and TRBJ2-5; 7 nucleotides agree with TRBD1. Gene TRBJ2-7 matches the end of the DNA better, so the J call may be wrong. The CDR3 runs 12 residues. Germline V CDR1 and CDR2: SQVTM, ANQGSEA. The CDR3 DNA is TGCAGCGTTGCGGGACAGAACAACGAGCAGTACTTC. Its translation is CSVAGQNNEQYF.

A few counts support this clonotype. This chain links TRBV10-3 with TRBJ2-5, with D hard to call. Trimming pared 6 bases from V and 0 bases from J, leaving 2 bases between. CDR3 length equals 11 residues. Germline-derived CDR1 and CDR2 are ENHRY and SYGVKD. The CDR3 here is CAIRDQETQYF. Written as DNA, the CDR3 is TGTGCCATCAGGGACCAAGAGACCCAGTACTTC.

The genes are TRBV20-1 and TRBJ1-2; D call uncertain. There are 12 residues in the CDR3. Germline CDR1 and CDR2: DFQATT and SNEGSKA (reference sequence). V dropped 2 bases and J dropped 7 bases, with 11 bases sitting between them. The CDR3 region is CSARREGGGYTF. CDR3 coding DNA: TGCAGTGCTAGAAGGGAGGGAGGTGGCTACACCTTC.